The 32 T cell receptor beta chains presented below share a single source sample, sequenced in a study of breast tumors, draining lymph nodes, adjacent tissues. TCRdb fed the multiplex PCR reads into MiXCR, producing one record per CDR3 protein. The table lists 30,000 to 40,000 distinct CDR3 sequences, around 35% of them singletons, with approximately 11% in the top ten. Sequences were obtained from breast tumor tissue. The receptors were gathered from a female donor with breast cancer. Some clones in this sample may be carry-over from other donors' samples.

This clonotype has a count of ten or more. Its ends do not fully match the called genes, so a read error is possible. This rearrangement joins TRBV19 to TRBJ1-2; D is possibly TRBD1 (6 bases). CDR3 size: 14 residues. The germline CDR1 and CDR2 sequences are LNHDA and SQIVND (reference sequence). The CDR3 nucleotides read TGTGCCAGTAGTAAAAGGGGGTCGAACTATGGATACACCTTC. Residues: CASSKRGSNYGYTF.

This clonotype was seen repeatedly, ten times or more. The gene calls are TRBV7-6 and TRBJ1-6; TRBD1 agrees at 10 bases. Germline-derived CDR1 and CDR2 are SGHVS and FNYEAQ. Unmatched junction bases numbered 6, after V lost 5 bases and J lost 11 bases. The CDR3 extends over 14 amino acids. CDR3 residues: CASSAGQGRPPLHF. The CDR3 DNA reads as TGTGCCAGCAGCGCGGGACAGGGGAGGCCACCCCTCCACTTT. Using reference TRBV7-6 and TRBJ1-6 for the parts outside the CDR3, the full variable domain is GAGVSQSPRYKVTKRGQDVALRCDPISGHVSLYWYRQALGQGPEFLTYFNYEAQQDKSGLPNDRFSAERPEGSISTLTIQRTEQRDSAMYRCASSAGQGRPPLHFGNGTRLTVT.

Relative to its sample, this clonotype is medium-sized. V and J are TRBV20-1 and TRBJ2-1; 10 nucleotides line up with TRBD2. This CDR3 comprises 16 residues. CDR1 is DFQATT and CDR2 is SNEGSKA in the germline V gene (reference sequence). With 2 bases clipped from V and 6 bases from J, the junction kept 10 bases outside the gene matches. CDR3 in DNA: TGCAGTGCTAGAAACATGGGGGCTAGCGGGAGCAATGAGCAGTTCTTC. This translates into CSARNMGASGSNEQFF.

As to this clonotype: One base away lies a much larger clone, so this may be a sequencing read error. The V call is TRBV7-2, the J call TRBJ2-7, with no clear D. This CDR3 is 11 amino acids long. Germline lookup yields CDR1 SGHTA and CDR2 FQGNSA. CDR3 protein: CASSSGYVQYF. CDR3 nucleotide sequence: TGTGCCAGCAGCTCCGGCTACGTGCAGTACTTC.

The V and J genes are TRBV7-9 and TRBJ1-2; 12 bases match TRBD1. Per germline, CDR1 SEHNR and CDR2 FQNEAQ (reference sequence). This CDR3 region has 17 residues. Germline trimming cut 5 bases from V and 5 bases from J; bases unmatched to any gene: 12. The CDR3 bases are TGTGCCAGCAGCCCGTCCGGGACAGGGGGCTGGAGGTATGGCTACACCTTC. It yields the protein CASSPSGTGGWRYGYTF.

Ten or more counts support this clonotype. The J gene is TRBJ2-2, the V gene TRBV6-6; 8 nucleotides align to TRBD1. The CDR3 extends over 17 amino acids. The V gene end was trimmed by 5 bases and the J gene end by 2 bases; junction bases not matched to a gene: 10. Per germline, CDR1 MNHNY and CDR2 SVGAGI (reference sequence). CDR3 region: CASSLPRGQGNTGELFF. As DNA, the CDR3 is TGTGCCAGCAGTCTACCGAGAGGACAGGGTAACACCGGGGAGCTGTTTTTT.

This clonotype was recorded many times. The CDR3 region has the DNA TGTGCCAGCAGGCGGCGGGGAGAATTCAATCAGCCCCAGCATTTT. This sequence encodes CASRRRGEFNQPQHF. The V and J genes are TRBV6-2 or TRBV6-3 and TRBJ1-5; no reliable D call. Germline values: CDR1 MNHEY, CDR2 SVGEGT. V dropped 6 bases and J dropped 3 bases, with 15 bases sitting between them. The CDR3 length is 15 residues.

This clonotype was counted ten times or more. The chain couples TRBV6-1 to TRBJ1-6; 7 nucleotides align to TRBD1. V was clipped by 6 bases and J by 7 bases; unmatched bases: 15. This CDR3 region has 17 residues. Germline CDR1 reads MNHNS; CDR2 reads SASEGT. The CDR3 DNA sequence: TGTGCCAGCAGCCTAAGACAGGGAGCGGCCCCAAATTCACCCCTCCACTTT. Amino acids: CASSLRQGAAPNSPLHF.

This clonotype was detected only once. V is TRBV20-1 and J is TRBJ2-7; 9 bases are shared with TRBD1. V lost 6 bases and J lost 3; bases outside the gene matches: 6. Germline V CDR1 and CDR2: DFQATT, SNEGSKA (reference sequence). The CDR3 loop spans 13 amino acids. Here the CDR3 DNA reads TGCAGTGCGCCCGGGACAGGGTACTACGAGCAGTACTTC. This translates into CSAPGTGYYEQYF.

CDR3 bases: TGTGCCAGCAGCTTAAATAAGGGGGGTGAGCAGTTCTTC. It codes for CASSLNKGGEQFF. This sequence joins TRBV7-9 and TRBJ2-1; tentatively, D is TRBD1 or TRBD2 (6 bases each). The CDR3 consists of 13 residues. V lost 2 bases and J 9 bases, leaving 11 bases between the germline ends. The germline V gene encodes CDR1 SEHNR and CDR2 FQNEAQ (reference sequence).

To note about this clonotype: A read error may be the cause here, since a much bigger clone is one base away. The chain uses TRBV11-2 and TRBJ2-1; the D gene is possibly TRBD2 (7 bases). The CDR3 contains 15 residues. Germline loops: CDR1 SGHAT, CDR2 FQNNGV. In nucleotides, the CDR3 is TGTGCCAGCAGCCCGGGGGGCGGGAGCTACAATGAGCAGCTCTTC. It codes for CASSPGGGSYNEQLF.

In this sample, this clonotype turned up many times. This rearrangement joins TRBV29-1 to TRBJ2-5; 7 nucleotides line up with TRBD1. The CDR3 covers 11 residues. Germline V gene lookup returns CDR1 SQVTM and CDR2 ANQGSEA. V lost 8 bases to trimming and J lost 7 bases; unmatched junction nucleotides: 7. The CDR3 nucleotides are TGCAGCACTGAACAGGGGACGACCCAGTACTTC. This sequence encodes CSTEQGTTQYF.

This clonotype was found many times. This rearrangement joins TRBV19 to TRBJ2-6; unclear D gene. CDR1 and CDR2 (germline): LNHDA, SQIVND (reference sequence). CDR3 size: 14 residues. The V end was cut by 4 bases, the J end by 2 bases, with 6 bases between. DNA of the CDR3: TGTGCCAGTAGTAGCGCTGCTGGGGCCAACGTCCTGACTTTC. It yields the protein CASSSAAGANVLTF.

This clonotype was detected many times. This chain uses TRBV9 with TRBJ2-3, with TRBD2 matching over 8 bases. Germline CDR1 reads SGDLS; CDR2 reads YYNGEE. The CDR3 spans 18 residues. Losses at the gene ends were 4 bases for V and 2 bases for J; bases not matched to a gene: 15. CDR3 protein: CASSPAVRSGGPTDTQYF. In nucleotides, the CDR3 is TGTGCCAGCAGCCCGGCCGTCAGGTCGGGAGGGCCCACAGATACGCAGTATTTT.

Ten or more counts support this clonotype. The chain carries TRBV5-6 and TRBJ2-5; no clear D gene. The CDR3 runs to 15 residues. V lost 0 bases and J lost 4, with 13 bases in between. Per germline, CDR1 SGHDT and CDR2 YYEEEE. Here the CDR3 reads CASSLVGGVVETQYF. The CDR3 DNA reads TGTGCCAGCAGCTTGGTAGGTGGGGTGGTAGAGACCCAGTACTTC.

This sequence joins TRBV5-5 and TRBJ2-7; the match to TRBD1 covers 8 bases. The V gene's germline CDR1 is SGHKS and CDR2 YYEKEE (reference sequence). Trimming at V came to 3 bases and at J to 0 bases, leaving 14 bases not matched to a gene. The CDR3 is 18 residues long. DNA of the CDR3: TGTGCCAGCAGCTGGGGACAGGAAAGACTGGCTTTCTCCTACGAGCAGTACTTC. Protein sequence: CASSWGQERLAFSYEQYF.

This clonotype was detected ten times or more. The chain uses TRBV19 and TRBJ1-2, with no clear D. The V gene's germline CDR1 is LNHDA and CDR2 SQIVND (reference sequence). This CDR3 spans 18 amino acids. Trimming stripped 3 bases from V and 0 bases from J, with 20 bases between. The CDR3 loop reads CASSMAKDGTFSNYGYTF. The DNA for the CDR3 is TGTGCCAGTAGTATGGCTAAAGACGGAACTTTCTCTAACTATGGCTACACCTTC.

This clonotype was found many times. The chain employs TRBV7-2 and TRBJ1-2; possible D gene TRBD1, 6 bases. Germline V gives CDR1 SGHTA, CDR2 FQGNSA. V was cut by 6 bases and J by 5 bases, with 16 bases left in between. This CDR3 spans 14 amino acids. CDR3 amino acids: CASSTQWGPYGYTF. The CDR3 nucleotides are TGTGCCAGCAGTACTCAGTGGGGGCCTTATGGCTACACCTTC. Using reference TRBV7-2 and TRBJ1-2 for the parts outside the CDR3, the full variable domain is GAGVSQSPSNKVTEKGKDVELRCDPISGHTALYWYRQSLGQGLEFLIYFQGNSAPDKSGLPSDRFSAERTGGSVSTLTIQRTQQEDSAVYLCASSTQWGPYGYTFGSGTRLTVV.

The V call is TRBV28, the J call TRBJ1-5; D is perhaps TRBD1 (6 bases). The V end lost 6 bases, the J end lost 6 bases, and 15 bases lay between the germline ends. CDR3 length: 14 residues. Germline assignment: CDR1 MDHEN and CDR2 SYDVKM. The CDR3 reads CASSPTGVPQPQHF. DNA of the CDR3: TGTGCCAGCAGCCCGACAGGAGTCCCTCAGCCCCAGCATTTT.

This clonotype was seen ten or more times. The genes are TRBV10-3 and TRBJ2-5; D possibly corresponds to TRBD2 (6 bases). The length of the CDR3 is 13 residues. Germline V gene lookup returns CDR1 ENHRY and CDR2 SYGVKD. V was cut by 6 bases and J by 1 base, with 9 bases left in between. As DNA, the CDR3 is TGTGCCATCAGCCGGGAGCCCCAAGAGACCCAGTACTTC. Protein product: CAISREPQETQYF.

The chain links TRBV6-5 to TRBJ2-2; 10 nucleotides align to TRBD2. J lost 3 bases, V lost 0 bases, and 4 bases had no gene match. The CDR3 spans 17 residues. CDR1 is MNHEY, CDR2 SVGAGI, per germline. CDR3 amino acids: CASSYSGLADHTGELFF. CDR3 nucleotides: TGTGCCAGCAGTTACTCAGGACTAGCGGACCACACCGGGGAGCTGTTTTTT.

The table lists this clonotype with many counts. This sequence joins TRBV24-1 and TRBJ2-5, with TRBD1 as a possible D gene (5 bases). Trimming removed 2 bases at V and 5 bases at J, with 14 bases between. Germline CDR1 reads KGHDR; CDR2 reads SFDVKD. The CDR3 loop spans 15 amino acids. CDR3 loop: CATSDSDQGQETQYF. The CDR3 region has the DNA TGTGCCACCAGTGATTCCGACCAGGGCCAGGAGACCCAGTACTTC.

For this clonotype: Since a much larger clone is just one base distant, this may be a read error. The rearrangement links TRBV4-1 to TRBJ2-3; D not certain. The CDR3 runs to 16 residues. Looked up from germline, CDR1 is MGHRA and CDR2 is YSYEKL. Written as DNA, the CDR3 is TGCGCCAGCAGCCAAGATCTGTGGTATAGCACAGATACGCGGTATTTT. This sequence encodes CASSQDLWYSTDTRYF.

This clonotype occurred once. Being one base from a much bigger clone, this may be a read error. The CDR3 reads CASSYQPSGKVGSCEQYF. CDR3 nucleotide sequence: TGTGCCAGCAGTTACCAGCCTAGCGGAAAGGTTGGTTCCTGCGAGCAGTACTTC. The V and J genes are TRBV6-5 and TRBJ2-7; 7 nucleotides agree with TRBD2. Germline V CDR1 and CDR2: MNHEY, SVGAGI. The CDR3 is 18 residues long.

This clonotype was detected ten times or more. The chain couples TRBV24-1 to TRBJ2-1, with TRBD1 matching over 12 bases. This CDR3 contains 20 residues. Germline V gives CDR1 KGHDR, CDR2 SFDVKD. Trimming at V came to 3 bases and at J to 0 bases, leaving 11 bases not matched to a gene. CDR3: CATSDQIGTGGQSSYNEQFF. The CDR3 nucleotides are TGTGCCACCAGTGATCAAATCGGGACAGGGGGCCAGAGCTCCTACAATGAGCAGTTCTTC.

Worth noting for this clonotype: A much larger clone is a single base away; this may be a read error. This chain links TRBV7-9 with TRBJ2-5; 9 bases map to TRBD2. CDR3 length: 14 residues. J lost 4 bases, V lost 5 bases, and 5 bases had no gene match. Germline assignment: CDR1 SEHNR and CDR2 FQNEAQ (reference sequence). CDR3 amino acids: CASSLRTSVETQYF. The DNA for the CDR3 is TGTGCCAGCAGCCTCCGGACTAGCGTAGAGACCCAGTACTTC.

This clonotype has ten or more counts. The J gene is TRBJ2-5, the V gene TRBV6-2 or TRBV6-3; tentatively, D is TRBD1 (5 bases). CDR1 and CDR2 from the germline V gene are MNHEY and SVGEGT. V lost 7 bases and J lost 0, with 12 bases in between. The CDR3 consists of 14 residues. CDR3 protein: CASMKTEYQETQYF. DNA of the CDR3: TGTGCCAGCATGAAGACAGAATACCAAGAGACCCAGTACTTC.

This clonotype showed up many times. The chain couples TRBV5-1 to TRBJ2-1; D is ambiguous. The germline CDR1 and CDR2 sequences are SGHRS and YFSETQ. With 0 bases removed from V and 3 bases from J, the gap between germline ends came to 13 bases. The CDR3 consists of 16 residues. The CDR3 protein is CASSLEQRTSYNEQFF. The CDR3 DNA follows: TGCGCCAGCAGCTTGGAGCAGAGGACCAGCTACAATGAGCAGTTCTTC.

This clonotype was recorded once. A read error is possible here, since a much larger clone lies one base away. The chain links TRBV7-2 to TRBJ2-1; 7 nucleotides line up with TRBD2. The CDR3 has 16 residues. Per germline, CDR1 SGHTA and CDR2 FQGNSA. CDR3 loop: CASSFQTSSLGNEQLF. The CDR3 DNA reads TGTGCCAGCAGCTTTCAGACTAGCTCCCTCGGCAATGAGCAGCTCTTC.

As regards this clonotype: This could be a read error, since a much larger clone is one nucleotide away. V usage is TRBV3-1 and J usage is TRBJ2-7; TRBD1 aligns across 7 bases. The CDR3 sequence is 14 residues long. CDR1 and CDR2 from the germline V gene are LGHDT and YNNKEL (reference sequence). The CDR3 DNA sequence: TGTGCCAGCAGCCAGAGGGACAGACCCTACGAGCAGCACTTC. Amino acid sequence: CASSQRDRPYEQHF.

The V and J genes are TRBV30 and TRBJ2-4, with D tentatively TRBD1 (6 bases). Germline CDR1 is GTSNPN and CDR2 is SVGIG (reference sequence). V was shortened by 3 bases and J by 5 bases, with 11 bases between the two germline ends. CDR3 length: 13 amino acids. CDR3 sequence: CAWRGASQNIQYF. The CDR3 DNA reads TGTGCCTGGAGGGGGGCTAGCCAAAACATTCAGTACTTC. The full variable domain, with the rest looked up from reference TRBV30 and TRBJ2-4, is SQTIHQWPATLVQPVGSPLSLECTVEGTSNPNLYWYRQAAGRGLQLLFYSVGIGQISSEVPQNLSASRPQDRQFILSSKKLLLSDSGFYLCAWRGASQNIQYFGAGTRLSVL.

V and J are TRBV9 and TRBJ1-6; D remains unclear. This CDR3 spans 15 amino acids. CDR1 SGDLS and CDR2 YYNGEE come from the germline V gene. The V gene lost 4 bases and the J gene lost 7 bases, with 15 bases spanning the gap. DNA for the CDR3: TGTGCCAGCAGCCCGAGTGGCCGGAAGAATTCACCCCTCCACTTT. It yields the protein CASSPSGRKNSPLHF. The variable domain in full, completed from reference TRBV9 and TRBJ1-6, reads DSGVTQTPKHLITATGQRVTLRCSPRSGDLSVYWYQQSLDQGLQFLIQYYNGEERAKGNILERFSAQQFPDLHSELNLSSLELGDSALYFCASSPSGRKNSPLHFGNGTRLTVT.